This TCR beta chain was recovered during a study of cytomegalovirus exposure and HLA in healthy donors. For the study at large: About 84% of roughly 400 genotyped donors fell in the Caucasian-associated ancestry cluster.

This CDR3 is built from 16 residues. Per germline, CDR1 SNHLY and CDR2 FYNNEI. V was shortened by 1 base and J by 0 bases, with 11 bases between the two germline ends. Study results and caveats: Later on, analysis showed that most CMV-associated TCR beta chains appeared to be HLA-restricted.

The PCR was carried out with 60 Vbeta primers and 13 Jbeta primers. Clones were sequenced by immunoSEQ multiplex PCR, and TCRdb holds only the in-frame ones, with some missing. The repertoire includes under 200,000 clones, around 75% of them detected once, and 4.9% sits in the top ten. Note on this clone: Its antigen remains unidentified.

The sequence was obtained from a male donor in good health and CMV-seronegative. Sequenced sample: PBMCs. V and J are TRBV2 and TRBJ2-3; D unresolved. The DNA of the CDR3 is TGTGCCAGCAGTGAAGTTTCTATACCGAGCACAGATACGCAGTATTTT. This encodes CASSEVSIPSTDTQYF.